A single sample is the source of the 9 T cell receptor beta chains below, sequenced in a study of control samples from healthy donors and cancer patients. Data came from immunoSEQ multiplex PCR; TCRdb stores just in-frame clones and leaves some out. There are over 10,000 clones in the sample; 93% occur only once, and about 15% lies in the top ten. Material: PBMCs. These receptors were taken from a man older than 75 with lung cancer.

The genes are TRBV9 and TRBJ2-2; perhaps TRBD1 as D (6 bases). V was trimmed by 3 bases and J by 1 base, leaving 16 bases between them. The CDR3 loop spans 17 amino acids. Germline CDR1 reads SGDLS; CDR2 reads YYNGEE. CDR3 in DNA: TGTGCCAGCAGCGACAATATTGGCAGGGGGAACACCGGGGAGCTGTTTTTT. The encoded protein is CASSDNIGRGNTGELFF. Supplemented by reference TRBV9 and TRBJ2-2, the full variable domain reads DSGVTQTPKHLITATGQRVTLRCSPRSGDLSVYWYQQSLDQGLQFLIQYYNGEERAKGNILERFSAQQFPDLHSELNLSSLELGDSALYFCASSDNIGRGNTGELFFGEGSRLTVL.

The V and J genes are TRBV19 and TRBJ1-5; D gene ambiguous. V was pared by 3 bases and J by 7 bases, with 7 bases between. CDR3 length: 12 amino acids. CDR1 LNHDA and CDR2 SQIVND come from the germline V gene (reference sequence). The CDR3, as DNA: TGTGCCAGTAGTATCGTTGACCAGCCCCAGCATTTT. Protein sequence: CASSIVDQPQHF.

The V gene is TRBV13, the J gene TRBJ1-1; D is unresolved. Trimming cost V 0 bases and J 4 bases, with 12 bases left between them. This CDR3 is 15 amino acids long. Germline V lookup: CDR1 PRHDT, CDR2 FYEKMQ (reference sequence). Here the CDR3 reads CASSLGAGQSTEAFF. The CDR3 DNA sequence: TGTGCCAGCAGCTTAGGGGCAGGCCAAAGCACTGAAGCTTTCTTT.

This clone appeared once. The CDR3 bases are TGTGCCAGCAGTCTTCAAGGCGGAAAACTGTTTTTT. This encodes CASSLQGGKLFF. The gene calls are TRBV6-6 and TRBJ1-4; unclear D gene. Trimming shortened V by 5 bases and J by 10 bases, and 11 bases separated the two germline ends. Germline V gene lookup returns CDR1 MNHNY and CDR2 SVGAGI (reference sequence). CDR3 length: 12 residues.

This sequence joins TRBV5-1 and TRBJ1-1; no reliable D call. The CDR3 loop spans 14 amino acids. CDR1 and CDR2 (germline): SGHRS, YFSETQ. V was pared by 6 bases and J by 1 base, with 13 bases between. CDR3 nucleotides: TGCGCCAGCACCCCTAGGGCTGGGAACACTGAAGCTTTCTTT. Protein sequence: CASTPRAGNTEAFF.

J is TRBJ2-7 and V is TRBV6-4; TRBD1 aligns across 9 bases. CDR1 is MRHNA, CDR2 SNTAGT, per germline. J was trimmed by 3 bases and V by 2 bases; bases with no gene match: 8. There are 16 residues in the CDR3. CDR3 sequence (DNA): TGTGCCAGCAGTGACGGTGCAATGGGACAGGGCTACGAGCAGTACGTC. It specifies CASSDGAMGQGYEQYV.

The rearrangement uses TRBV28 and TRBJ1-4; 7 bases fit TRBD1. V lost 3 bases to trimming and J lost 12 bases; unmatched junction nucleotides: 10. This CDR3 region has 14 residues. The germline CDR1 and CDR2 sequences are MDHEN and SYDVKM. The CDR3 loop is CASSFEQGKKELFF. The CDR3 DNA is TGTGCCAGCAGTTTTGAACAGGGGAAGAAGGAACTGTTTTTT.

This rearrangement joins TRBV19 to TRBJ1-5; D possibly corresponds to TRBD1 (5 bases). V was shortened by 10 bases and J by 2 bases, with 15 bases between the two germline ends. There are 14 residues in the CDR3. Germline V lookup: CDR1 LNHDA, CDR2 SQIVND (reference sequence). CDR3 bases: TGTGCCACCCGAGAGGGGAGGGGCAATCAGCCCCAGCATTTT. Encoded protein: CATREGRGNQPQHF.

J is TRBJ2-5 and V is TRBV16; D may be TRBD1 (6 bases). The CDR3 is 15 amino acids. V lost 1 base and J lost 2, with 11 bases in between. Germline assignment: CDR1 KGHSY and CDR2 FQNENV. The CDR3 region has the DNA TGTGCCAGCAGCCAATTTGTAGGACAGCAAGAGACCCAGTACTTC. Amino acid sequence: CASSQFVGQQETQYF.